This TCR beta chain was retrieved from a study of blood T cells in healthy people across ages. Study-wide results and caveats: There was no known CMV status for donors, so expanded clonotype changes were possibly confounded. Naive T cell percentage and TCR beta diversity correlated strongly.

The use of a sample-barcoded 5' primer and a J-beta primer mix characterized a second PCR of roughly 7 to 11 cycles. TCRdb called the 5' RACE reads again in MiXCR, with one record for every CDR3 protein. The data contain over 1,200,000 distinct CDR3 sequences, around 55% of them seen just once; the ten biggest clones take up approximately 7%. CDR3 length: 15 amino acids. The J segment lost 2 bases and the V segment lost 6 bases, leaving 5 bases of the junction unmatched. The draw of peripheral blood yielded ten milliliters from each donor. This clonotype occurred once. Antigen: not known. The sequencing input was blood. The rearrangement uses TRBV12-3 or TRBV12-4 and TRBJ2-1; 9 bases agree with TRBD2. The clonotype comes from a man aged 18 to 35 in good health. The CDR3 sequence: CASRSSGSTYNEQFF. Here the CDR3 DNA reads TGTGCCAGCAGAAGTAGCGGGAGCACCTACAATGAGCAGTTCTTC.